This T cell receptor beta chain emerged from a study of cytomegalovirus exposure and HLA in healthy donors (dated by TCRdb to about 2017). For context, the study as a whole: In an earlier analysis of several hundred of the donors, approximately 300 Gb of sequence data and 100 million or so unique TCR beta sequences from about 190 million T cells were reported. An early release covering some 640 HLA-typed donors comprised 250 to 350 gigabases of sequencing data and tens of millions of unique TCR sequences. Among the roughly 390 genotyped donors, around 81% belonged to the genetic ancestry cluster associated with self-reported Caucasian donors. The study aimed to test whether cataloging public T cell receptors could reveal signatures of past pathogen exposure. The study profiled the T cell repertoires of fewer than 850 subjects by immunosequencing and related them to cytomegalovirus serostatus. Besides the first cohort of roughly 700 subjects, a separate validation cohort made up of roughly 120 different subjects was used. To predict cytomegalovirus infection status, the study brought together high-throughput TCR immunosequencing, statistical association of individual TCRs with disease status, and machine learning. In a later analysis, previously published TCR beta repertoires from about 670 donors were re-analyzed and high-resolution HLA genotyping was added so that TCR occurrence patterns could be studied. In the later analysis, no new phenotypic data were used to find candidate immune exposures; instead, reliance was placed on TCR beta sequences and their occurrence across donors. In an earlier analysis of 500 to 650 of the donors, high-throughput TCR beta sequencing was used to judge whether each TCR beta V gene segment behaved as functional or pseudogenic. Alongside the repertoire data, information on donor age, sex, ethnicity and CMV serostatus was compiled. Genome-wide SNP genotypes for about 55% of the roughly 670 donors were used in a later genetic analysis, which treated that subset as a discovery cohort. All discovery cohort repertoires had been generated on a single sequencing platform. Class I and class II HLA loci were covered by the typing at four-digit resolution. Typing coverage varied by locus: roughly 620-640 donors for A, B, C, DRB1 and DQB1; under 550 for DQA1; about 570 for DPA1; approximately 470 for DPB1. Because of strong linkage in the cohort, roughly 5 DR-DQ haplotypes were treated as single units for association and clustering. On average, roughly 250,000 unique TCR beta nucleotide sequences were sequenced per donor among some 420 genotyped donors of the cohort, with roughly 18% of those sequences being non-productive. What the work shows at the level of the full study, not this receptor alone: Because the 87-base-pair reads could not distinguish some IMGT-functional V segments, including TRBV6-2 and TRBV6-3, those segments were excluded. Linkage disequilibrium might explain the correlated functional status among segregating V segments, but an unknown experimental factor could not be excluded. Cytomegalovirus status was reported to be diagnosed by the classifier with high specificity and sensitivity in both the original and validation cohorts. According to a later genetic analysis, donors in an Asian-associated ancestry cluster had fewer N-insertions in productive TCRs than the approximately 690-donor mean. The study listed 150 to 200 TCR beta chains as associated with cytomegalovirus. A few of the identified cytomegalovirus-associated TCR beta chains were confirmed in vitro to be specific for cytomegalovirus antigens. A later genetic analysis associated a missense DCLRE1C variant with V-gene and J-gene trimming of TCR beta chains, and an independent cohort replicated the association. The presence/absence analyses assumed that sequencing depth was roughly uniform across donors, and that assumption may not be true. According to a later analysis, most CMV-associated TCR beta chains appeared to be HLA-restricted, and the HLA associations seemed to be driven largely by CMV exposure. At a false discovery rate of 0.05, a later analysis linked 15,000 to 20,000 TCR beta sequences to specific HLA alleles. It was suggested by the authors that the approach could potentially be generalized to other disease states and immunological phenotypes. While some public TCRs were present in many individuals, most TCR sequences turned up only very rarely across donors. When HLA alleles, especially DR and DQ, strongly co-occurred, TCR associations were difficult to assign to individual alleles. In an earlier analysis of 587 of the donors, most TCR beta V segments appeared in productive rearrangements about 87% or about 30% of the time, broadly matching IMGT annotations. Compared with equally common non-associated chains, HLA-associated TCR beta chains in a later analysis were more clonally expanded and had lower generation probabilities. According to a later analysis, parvovirus B19, influenza, CMV and Epstein-Barr virus appeared linked to several top co-occurrence clusters. Immune exposure information for the cohort was limited to CMV serostatus. Because counts were too low, more than 15 rarely observed V segments, including chromosome 9 orphons, were excluded from the earlier analysis of 587 of the donors. In a later analysis, TCR association rates were found to vary across HLA loci, with the most associated TCRs seen for DRB1 alleles and the fewest for HLA-C alleles. HLA typing was unavailable for some donors at each locus, so association tests used only the typed subset. A further reported finding was that TCR beta sequences accurately predicted the HLA-A and HLA-B alleles for most subjects in the first cohort. The cohort was sequenced for TCR beta chains only, and without alpha or paired-chain data the features that could be detected were limited. A group of highly shared sequence variants was considered likely to be a technical artifact of the sequencing pipeline.

Receptors were amplified or captured by the immunoSEQ multiplex PCR assay. For the multiplex PCR, a mixture combining 60 forward primers for TCR Vbeta segments and 13 reverse primers for TCR Jbeta segments was used. Amplification of the CDR3 region of rearranged TCR beta genes was performed with a multiplex PCR assay on genomic DNA. The amplified TCR beta libraries were sequenced on the Illumina HiSeq System as 87-base-pair reads. Per the authors' processing: A later analysis counted about 82 million unique TCR beta chains across the 550 to 750 repertoires, and 9 million to 14 million of these chains were shared by at least two donors. Raw reads were error-corrected and collapsed into unique sequences with a nearest-neighbor algorithm that merged closely related sequences to remove PCR and sequencing errors. Alignment of CDR3 sequences to IMGT reference sequences was used to assign V, D and J gene segments. For a sequence to be retained, a match of at least six nucleotides was required to both a V gene segment and a J gene segment. A rearrangement counted as productive if the CDR3 had no stop codons and remained in frame with V and J, and every other rearrangement counted as non-productive. CDR3 was defined by IMGT convention, running from the second conserved V-encoded cysteine to the conserved J-encoded phenylalanine. The earlier analysis of about 610 of the donors excluded sequences that lacked an unambiguous match to a single V gene segment. In an earlier analysis of approximately 550 of the donors, V segments were called functional above 56.7% productive rearrangements and were called segregating when the between-donor standard deviation exceeded 5%. To diagnose cytomegalovirus status from the catalog of TCR beta chain sequences, a statistical classification framework was built. In a later analysis, V and J genes were assigned by comparing TCR nucleotide sequences against IMGT/GENE-DB human TR gene sequences. A later analysis assigned CDR3 sequences and most-parsimonious VDJ recombination scenarios with the TCRdist pipeline. In a later analysis, every TCR beta chain was defined by the combination of its CDR3 amino acid sequence and its V-gene family, and reads without a unique V-gene family were dropped. In a later analysis, approximately 590 highly shared, low-generation-probability nucleotide sequences were removed to address suspected cross-contamination and a sequencing artifact. In a later analysis, a clonal expansion index for each public chain was calculated from normalized within-repertoire ranks of inferred template counts. In a later analysis, generation probabilities were computed using a VDJ recombination model fitted to out-of-frame rearrangements, and the results were checked against IGoR. Hypergeometric tests were used in a later analysis to score TCR-TCR, TCR-HLA and TCR-CMV co-occurrence, with a repertoire-size bias correction applied to the TCR pairs. A later analysis estimated false discovery rates by permuting HLA or CMV assignments 20 times. In a later analysis, co-occurring TCRs were grouped using DBSCAN, with TCRdist sequence similarity added in when clustering inside HLA-allele-positive subsets. Repertoires with fewer than 30,000 or more than 120,000 public chains were left out of co-occurrence clustering, as were five repertoires with anomalous nucleotide sharing. The table was pulled from immuneACCESS by TCRdb, which kept in-frame rearrangements only. Such tables lose some clones; where checked, under half of the loss comes from unresolved V genes, and the rest has no known cause. The DNA gave D and trimming, while V, J and clone size come from that table. The sample includes approximately 120,000 clones, with approximately 80% observed a single time. The ten most abundant clones make up 1.8% of the sample.

Concerning this clone: Its antigen is currently not known. Per-nucleotide qualities are absent, and no much larger clonotype sits a single base away.

The cohort consisted of 650 to 700 healthy bone marrow donors. At the time of sampling, all cohort members were nominally healthy, though unrecorded immune exposures were likely present. The donor tested CMV seronegative, placing the donor among the 350 to 400 seronegative members of the cohort. A peripheral blood sample was collected from each donor, and TCR beta sequencing was performed on peripheral blood mononuclear cells. Genomic DNA extraction from the blood cell samples was performed with the Qiagen DNeasy Blood Extraction Kit. CDR3 length: 15 amino acids, cysteine to phenylalanine. The CDR3 DNA has 45 bases and is translated from base 1. Trimming removed 0 bases from V and 1 base from J, leaving 10 bases between the germline ends. Reading the germline V gene gives CDR1 SGHRS and CDR2 YFSETQ.

This receptor was taken from a man aged 18 to 30 in good health and CMV-seronegative. Source material: PBMCs. The V gene is TRBV5-1 and the J gene is TRBJ1-1; a tentative D match to TRBD1 spans 5 bases. The CDR3 corresponds to CASSLEWGPNTEAFF. The DNA is TGCGCCAGCAGCTTGGAATGGGGCCCGAACACTGAAGCTTTCTTT. Outside the CDR3, residues come from the reference TRBV5-1 and TRBJ1-1 proteins, so the full variable domain is: KAGVTQTPRYLIKTRGQQVTLSCSPISGHRSVSWYQQTPGQGLQFLFEYFSETQRNKGNFPGRFSGRQFSNSRSEMNVSTLELGDSALYLCASSLEWGPNTEAFFGQGTRLTVV.